Sequencing of this T cell receptor (beta chain) was carried out in a study of T cells in Graves' hyperthyroidism and ophthalmopathy. This clonotype was found many times. The diagnostic basis comprised clinical symptoms, serum thyroxine and TRAb, thyroid ultrasound and orbital computed tomography. Out of 8.5 to 10 ml of fresh peripheral blood came the PBMCs. Template material for amplifying TCR beta CDR3 regions consisted of RNA transcripts. Using the HTBI primer set, a first-round RT-PCR was run on the TCR CDR3. TCRdb processed the multiplex PCR reads anew with MiXCR; each CDR3 protein has one entry. Here the sample spans a few hundred thousand distinct CDR3 sequences, about a sixth being singletons. This TCR was recovered from a woman aged 40 to 49 with Graves' ophthalmopathy. Input material: blood.

CDR3 in amino acids: CASTKSFGGLYNEQFF. The CDR3 nucleotides are TGTGCCAGCACCAAATCCTTCGGGGGCCTCTACAATGAGCAGTTCTTC. This rearrangement joins TRBV28 to TRBJ2-1; D may correspond to TRBD1 or TRBD2 (6 bases each). Trimming left V 7 bases short and J 3 bases short, with 19 bases between. CDR3 size: 16 residues. Germline loops: CDR1 MDHEN, CDR2 SYDVKM. The complete variable domain, with remaining parts taken from reference TRBV28 and TRBJ2-1, reads DVKVTQSSRYLVKRTGEKVFLECVQDMDHENMFWYRQDPGLGLRLIYFSYDVKMKEKGDIPEGYSVSREKKERFSLILESASTNQTSMYLCASTKSFGGLYNEQFFGPGTRLTVL.